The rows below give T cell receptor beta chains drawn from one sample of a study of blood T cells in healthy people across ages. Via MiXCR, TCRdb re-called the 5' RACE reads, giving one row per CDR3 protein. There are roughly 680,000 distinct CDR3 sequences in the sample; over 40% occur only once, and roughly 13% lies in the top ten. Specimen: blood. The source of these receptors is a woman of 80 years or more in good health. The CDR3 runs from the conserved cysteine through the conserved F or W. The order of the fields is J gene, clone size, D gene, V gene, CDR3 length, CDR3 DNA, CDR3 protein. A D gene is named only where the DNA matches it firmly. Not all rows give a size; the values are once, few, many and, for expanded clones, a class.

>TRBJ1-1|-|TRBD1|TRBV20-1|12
TGCAGTGTTCCAGGGACAGGGGTAGAAGCTTTCTTT
CSVPGTGVEAFF
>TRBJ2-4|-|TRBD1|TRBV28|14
TGTGCCAGCAGCCTCGGGACAGTACGGGACATTCAGTACTTC
CASSLGTVRDIQYF
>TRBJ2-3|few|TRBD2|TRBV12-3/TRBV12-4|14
TGTGCCAGCAGCCCTAGCGGGAGGACAGATACGCAGTATTTT
CASSPSGRTDTQYF
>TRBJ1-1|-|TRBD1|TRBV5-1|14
TGCGCCAGCGGGACAGGGTCGTCAGGGACTGAAGCTTTCTTT
CASGTGSSGTEAFF
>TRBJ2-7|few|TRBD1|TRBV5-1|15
TGCGCCAGCAGTCCGGGACAGGGGAAGGTTGGCGAGCAGTACTTC
CASSPGQGKVGEQYF
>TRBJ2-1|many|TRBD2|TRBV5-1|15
TGCGCCAGCAGCTCCTCGGGGGGGTCCTACAATGAGCAGTTCTTC
CASSSSGGSYNEQFF
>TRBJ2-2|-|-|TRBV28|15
TGTGCCAGCAGACCTCCCGGGAAACTCACCGGGGAGCTGTTTTTT
CASRPPGKLTGELFF
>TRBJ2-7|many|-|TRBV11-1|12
TGTGCCAGCAGCAAGTCCCAGGGCGCGCAGTACTTC
CASSKSQGAQYF
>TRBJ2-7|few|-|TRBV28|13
TGTGCCAGCAGTGGAGCAGGGTCGGGCGAGCAGTACTTC
CASSGAGSGEQYF
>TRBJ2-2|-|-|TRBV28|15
TGTGCCAGCAGTTCAGATCCACAGCACACCGGGGAGCTGTTTTTT
CASSSDPQHTGELFF
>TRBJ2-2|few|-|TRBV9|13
TGTGCCAGCAGCGTAGTAGGTACCGGGGAGCTGTTTTTT
CASSVVGTGELFF
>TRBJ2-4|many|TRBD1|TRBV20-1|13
TGCAGTCTGGAACAGGGGTCTCCAAACATTCAGTACTTC
CSLEQGSPNIQYF
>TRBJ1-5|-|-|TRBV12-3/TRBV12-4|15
TGTGCCAGCATCTCCGAGGGGGGGAGCAATCAGCCCCAGCATTTT
CASISEGGSNQPQHF
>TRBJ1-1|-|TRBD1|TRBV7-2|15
TGTGCCAGCAGCCTCAGACGGGACAGGGATACTGAAGCTTTCTTT
CASSLRRDRDTEAFF
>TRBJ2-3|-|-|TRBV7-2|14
TGTGCCAACGATCTGGCGCTTGGCACAGATACGCAGTATTTT
CANDLALGTDTQYF
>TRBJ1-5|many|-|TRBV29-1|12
TGCAGCGTGGGAGGAAGCAATCAGCCCCAGCATTTT
CSVGGSNQPQHF
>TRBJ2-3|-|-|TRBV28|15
TGTGCCAGCAGTCCTCCCGGGACTAGCACAGATACGCAGTATTTT
CASSPPGTSTDTQYF
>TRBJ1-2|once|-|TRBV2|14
TGTGCCAGCAGTGCAGCCAGTTCCCACTATGGCTACACCTTC
CASSAASSHYGYTF
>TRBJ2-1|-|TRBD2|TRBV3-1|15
TGTGCCAGCAGCTTCCGACTAGCGGGGAACAATGAGCAGTTCTTC
CASSFRLAGNNEQFF
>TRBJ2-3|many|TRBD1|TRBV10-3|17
TGTGCCATCAGTCGTGGGCAGGGGGCCGAGAACACAGATACGCAGTATTTT
CAISRGQGAENTDTQYF
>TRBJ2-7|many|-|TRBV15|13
TGTGCCACCAGCAGAGATCCCGCCTACGAGCAGTACTTC
CATSRDPAYEQYF
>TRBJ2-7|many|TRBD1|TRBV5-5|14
TGTGCCAGCAGCTACCGGGACAGCCCTGTAGAGCAGTACTTC
CASSYRDSPVEQYF
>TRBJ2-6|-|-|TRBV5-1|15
TGCGCCAGCAGCTTGGGAGGTATTGGGGCCAACGTCCTGACTTTC
CASSLGGIGANVLTF
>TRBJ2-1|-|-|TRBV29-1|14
TGCAGCGTTGAGGGGGACACGTCCTACAATGAGCAGTTCTTC
CSVEGDTSYNEQFF
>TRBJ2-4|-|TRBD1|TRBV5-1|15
TGCGCCAGCAGCTTGGAGGGACAGGGGGCTGGCATTCAGTACTTC
CASSLEGQGAGIQYF
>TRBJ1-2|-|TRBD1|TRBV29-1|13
TGCAGCGTCCTGACAGGGATTAACTATGGCTACACCTTC
CSVLTGINYGYTF
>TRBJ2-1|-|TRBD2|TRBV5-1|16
TGCGCCAGCAGCGGACTCTGGACTAGCGGGGGGAATGAGCAGTTCTTC
CASSGLWTSGGNEQFF
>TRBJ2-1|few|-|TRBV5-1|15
TGCGCCAGCACCCCGTGGTCCGCCGCCTACAATGAGCAGTTCTTC
CASTPWSAAYNEQFF
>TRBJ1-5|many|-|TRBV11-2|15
TGTGCCAGCAGCCCCGGTCCCCTTGGACATCAGCCCCAGCATTTT
CASSPGPLGHQPQHF
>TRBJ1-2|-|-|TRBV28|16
TGTGCCAGCAGTTTATACCAGGTCCCGGGCGGCTATGGCTACACCTTC
CASSLYQVPGGYGYTF
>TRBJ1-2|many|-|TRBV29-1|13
TGCAGCGCTGCCGGGAGTTTGGGCTATGGCTACACCTTC
CSAAGSLGYGYTF
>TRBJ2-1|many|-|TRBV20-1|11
TGCAGTGCTAGTAAAGAGCACGAGCAGTTCTTC
CSASKEHEQFF
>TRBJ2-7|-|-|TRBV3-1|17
TGTGCCAGCAGCCAAATGTCCCCGGCGGCAGGACTCTACGAGCAGTACTTC
CASSQMSPAAGLYEQYF
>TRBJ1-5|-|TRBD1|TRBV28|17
TGTGCCAGCAGTCCTGCAGGGGGCTCGAGGAGCAATCAGCCCCAGCATTTT
CASSPAGGSRSNQPQHF
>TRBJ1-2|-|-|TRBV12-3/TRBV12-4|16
TGTGCCAGCAGTTTAGGGGTTGGTGGACAGCCCTACGGCTACACCTTC
CASSLGVGGQPYGYTF
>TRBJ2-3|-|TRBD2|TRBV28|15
TGTGCCACCACCTTAGCGGGAGGAAGCACAGATACGCAGTATTTT
CATTLAGGSTDTQYF
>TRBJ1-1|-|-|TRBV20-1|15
TGCAGTGCTCCCCGGGGGGGACCAAGGAACACTGAAGCTTTCTTT
CSAPRGGPRNTEAFF